This entry describes one TCR beta chain. Antigen unknown. An assay was performed, and its level was deep. The material for each subset, its genomic DNA, was split evenly across several immunoSEQ plates. Some 27,000 T cell genomes, or about 0.2 ug DNA, went into the sorted-subset replicate PCRs. The method was immunoSEQ multiplex PCR; TCRdb's version includes in-frame clones alone and lacks a portion of them. The sample holds some 1,900,000 clones, about 95% seen once. CDR1 and CDR2 from the germline V gene are SGDLS and YYNGEE. Deletions cut 3 bases from V and 3 bases from J, with 7 bases between. The CDR3 contains 13 residues. Terminally differentiated effector memory CD45RA+ cells were excluded from the naive CD8 cells, which were CD45RO-negative and positively selected for CCR7. These data belong to a study of shared clonotypes between healthy human individuals. Study results and caveats: Four donors shared 5% to 5.5% of their naive CD4 clonotypes.

The rearrangement links TRBV9 to TRBJ2-1; D remains ambiguous. The source of this sequence is a man aged 18 to 35 in good health. Input material: naive CD8+ T cells sorted from blood. CDR3 coding DNA: TGTGCCAGCAGCGACACCGACTACAATGAGCAGTTCTTC. It codes for CASSDTDYNEQFF.